Below are 23 T cell receptor beta chains sequenced from a single sample in a study of blood T cell repertoires in COVID-19. Using immunoSEQ multiplex PCR, the repertoire was profiled, and TCRdb retains in-frame clones only, with some absent. The sample records about 300,000 clones, approximately 84% being singletons. Sample: peripheral blood. Receptors originate from a human donor with COVID-19, enrolled during active disease. The donor label of this sample is uncertain.

This chain uses TRBV11-2 with TRBJ2-3; tentatively, D is TRBD1 (6 bases). The CDR3 runs to 15 residues. V was cut by 0 bases and J by 5 bases, with 12 bases left in between. Per the germline V gene, CDR1 is SGHAT and CDR2 is FQNNGV. The CDR3 region has the DNA TGTGCCAGCAGCTTAGATTTGGGGGCCCTAGATACGCAGTATTTT. It specifies CASSLDLGALDTQYF. The whole variable domain, remainder taken from reference TRBV11-2 and TRBJ2-3, is EAGVAQSPRYKIIEKRQSVAFWCNPISGHATLYWYQQILGQGPKLLIQFQNNGVVDDSQLPKDRFSAERLKGVDSTLKIQPAKLEDSAVYLCASSLDLGALDTQYFGPGTRLTVL.

This clone was seen a few times. The rearrangement joins TRBV2 to TRBJ1-5; TRBD1 matches 9 bases. Unmatched junction bases numbered 5, after V lost 7 bases and J lost 7 bases. The CDR3 is 13 amino acids. CDR1 SNHLY and CDR2 FYNNEI come from the germline V gene. The chain's CDR3 is CASNGQGHQPQHF. In DNA, the CDR3 is TGTGCCAGCAATGGACAGGGGCACCAGCCCCAGCATTTT.

This clone was recorded once. This rearrangement joins TRBV6-4 to TRBJ1-1; TRBD1 agrees at 7 bases. The germline V gene has CDR1 MRHNA and CDR2 SNTAGT. This CDR3 has 14 residues. V dropped 7 bases and J dropped 4; count of bases not matched to a gene: 9. The CDR3 DNA is TGTGCCAGCACCCTCGACAGGGAGAGCACTGAAGCTTTCTTT. Protein sequence: CASTLDRESTEAFF.

The V call is TRBV28, the J call TRBJ1-5, with D hard to call. Germline CDR1 and CDR2: MDHEN and SYDVKM. V lost 5 bases, J lost 4 bases, and 12 bases lay in between. The CDR3 runs to 14 residues. The DNA for the CDR3 is TGTGCCAGCAGTCCCCCGGGGAGGAATCAGCCCCAGCATTTT. Translating it yields CASSPPGRNQPQHF.

The chain recombines TRBV14 with TRBJ2-7; unclear D gene. Per the germline V gene, CDR1 is SGHDN and CDR2 is FVKESK. This CDR3 has 14 residues. V lost 1 base to trimming and J lost 7 bases, with 14 bases between them. CDR3 DNA: TGTGCCAGCAGCCAAGCTTTGGCCCCGATTGAGCAGTACTTC. It codes for CASSQALAPIEQYF.

The chain is built from TRBV27 and TRBJ2-5; TRBD1 matches 7 bases. The V segment lost 1 base and the J segment 3 bases; nucleotides outside the gene matches: 5. Germline V lookup: CDR1 MNHEY, CDR2 SMNVEV (reference sequence). There are 15 residues in the CDR3. For the CDR3, the DNA is TGTGCCAGCAGTTTATTGGCAGGGGGAGAAGAGACCCAGTACTTC. It yields the protein CASSLLAGGEETQYF.

This clone has just one count. The CDR3 is CASSQLAGVRDEQFF. For the CDR3, the DNA is TGTGCCAGTAGCCAACTAGCGGGAGTACGCGATGAGCAGTTCTTC. The rearrangement joins TRBV19 to TRBJ2-1; 11 bases line up with TRBD2. This CDR3 has 15 residues. V trimming: 6 bases; J trimming: 8 bases; junction bases outside the gene matches: 9. CDR1 LNHDA and CDR2 SQIVND come from the germline V gene (reference sequence).

The chain joins TRBV6-1 to TRBJ1-1; D perhaps matches TRBD1 (5 bases). The CDR3 extends over 16 amino acids. V shed 1 base and J shed 0 bases, with 12 bases lying between them. Germline assignment: CDR1 MNHNS and CDR2 SASEGT. CDR3 bases: TGTGCCAGCAGTGAAGAGGGGCCAGGAATGAACACTGAAGCTTTCTTT. Residues: CASSEEGPGMNTEAFF.

This clone was recorded only once. The V and J genes are TRBV28 and TRBJ2-7, with D possibly being TRBD1 (5 bases). The germline gives CDR1 MDHEN, CDR2 SYDVKM. The CDR3 has 15 amino acids. V gave up 10 bases and J gave up 0 bases, with 19 bases separating them. CDR3: CATSTWGVLSYEQYF. The CDR3 region has the DNA TGTGCCACCTCAACATGGGGCGTCCTCTCCTACGAGCAGTACTTC. Supplemented by reference TRBV28 and TRBJ2-7, the full variable domain reads DVKVTQSSRYLVKRTGEKVFLECVQDMDHENMFWYRQDPGLGLRLIYFSYDVKMKEKGDIPEGYSVSREKKERFSLILESASTNQTSMYLCATSTWGVLSYEQYFGPGTRLTVT.

The chain is built from TRBV29-1 and TRBJ1-5; 7 nucleotides align to TRBD1. Looked up from germline, CDR1 is SQVTM and CDR2 is ANQGSEA. The length of the CDR3 is 12 residues. Trimming removed 6 bases from V and 4 bases from J; junction bases left unmatched: 3. As DNA, the CDR3 is TGCAGCGTGCGACAGGGTAATCAGCCCCAGCATTTT. Its translation is CSVRQGNQPQHF.

The chain employs TRBV7-2 and TRBJ2-3, with D tentatively TRBD2 (6 bases). This CDR3 region has 15 residues. Germline-derived CDR1 and CDR2 are SGHTA and FQGNSA. Between the trimmed V and J ends, which lost 5 bases and 2 bases, there was a span of 14 bases. The CDR3 loop is CASSQNGGITDTQYF. In DNA form, the CDR3 reads TGTGCCAGCAGCCAGAATGGCGGGATCACAGATACGCAGTATTTT.

The chain uses TRBV18 and TRBJ1-4; a possible D gene is TRBD1 (5 bases). V was clipped by 0 bases and J by 0 bases, with 5 bases between them. The V gene's germline CDR1 is KGHSH and CDR2 LQKENI. The CDR3 covers 15 residues. Here the CDR3 DNA reads TGTGCCAGCTCACCACCGACAGCAACTAATGAAAAACTGTTTTTT. Translating it yields CASSPPTATNEKLFF.

This clone was found once. This sequence joins TRBV12-3 or TRBV12-4 and TRBJ1-6; TRBD1 is a possible D gene (6 bases). The germline V and J ends were trimmed by 1 base and 12 bases, with 10 bases remaining between them. There are 13 residues in the CDR3. The DNA of the CDR3 is TGTGCCAGCAGTTTAGGGGGAGGGGGACCCCTCCACTTT. Protein: CASSLGGGGPLHF.

The CDR3 nucleotides read TGTGCCACCAGTGATACGACAGGGGAAAGCTCCTACAATGAGCAGTTCTTC. It specifies CATSDTTGESSYNEQFF. The chain links TRBV24-1 to TRBJ2-1; 8 positions agree with TRBD1. V was pared by 3 bases and J by 0 bases, with 6 bases of the junction left unmatched. In germline, CDR1 is KGHDR, CDR2 SFDVKD. The CDR3 length is 17 residues.

This sequence joins TRBV27 and TRBJ2-5, with D possibly TRBD2 on 5 matching bases. Trimming shortened V by 7 bases and J by 0 bases, and 12 bases separated the two germline ends. CDR1 and CDR2 from the germline V gene are MNHEY and SMNVEV (reference sequence). The CDR3 has 14 residues. In DNA, the CDR3 is TGTGCCAGCATCTTAGACGGGGACCAAGAGACCCAGTACTTC. It encodes CASILDGDQETQYF.

The chain uses TRBV5-6 and TRBJ1-1, with unresolved D. The ends were cut back, 6 bases at V and 1 base at J, with 13 bases in the middle. The V gene's germline CDR1 is SGHDT and CDR2 YYEEEE. The CDR3 is 14 residues long. CDR3 protein: CASTRRFGNTEAFF. CDR3 nucleotide sequence: TGTGCCAGCACCCGCCGGTTTGGGAACACTGAAGCTTTCTTT.

This clone was detected only once. The chain carries TRBV6-5 and TRBJ1-1, with TRBD1 identical over 7 bases. CDR1 and CDR2 (germline): MNHEY, SVGAGI. The V gene end was trimmed by 8 bases and the J gene end by 7 bases; junction bases not matched to a gene: 13. This CDR3 region has 14 residues. This CDR3 is CASHSNPRQGEAFF. The CDR3 DNA reads as TGTGCCAGCCACTCAAATCCGAGACAGGGTGAAGCTTTCTTT.

This clone was seen just once. The chain links TRBV13 to TRBJ2-5; 7 nucleotides match TRBD1. The CDR3 spans 16 residues. Germline assignment: CDR1 PRHDT and CDR2 FYEKMQ (reference sequence). The V segment lost 2 bases and the J segment 4 bases; nucleotides outside the gene matches: 10. This CDR3 reads CASSLLRDRNVETQYF. CDR3 DNA: TGTGCCAGCAGCTTATTAAGGGACAGAAATGTAGAGACCCAGTACTTC.

V and J are TRBV3-1 (or the pseudogene TRBV3-2) and TRBJ1-5, with 7 bases aligning to TRBD1. Per germline, CDR1 LGHDT and CDR2 YNNKEL (reference sequence). This CDR3 has 15 residues. The V gene end was trimmed by 4 bases and the J gene end by 6 bases; junction bases not matched to a gene: 9. This CDR3 reads CASSRGQAWGQPQHF. The DNA for the CDR3 is TGTGCCAGCAGCCGTGGACAGGCTTGGGGTCAGCCCCAGCATTTT.

This clone turned up a few times. The chain links TRBV3-1 (or the pseudogene TRBV3-2) to TRBJ2-3; D gene unclear. CDR3 length equals 15 residues. Germline CDR1 and CDR2: LGHDT and YNNKEL (reference sequence). Trimming removed 0 bases from V and 0 bases from J, with 7 bases in between. The CDR3 nucleotides read TGTGCCAGCAGCCAAGATTCTCGTAGCACAGATACGCAGTATTTT. It is translated as CASSQDSRSTDTQYF.

The chain links TRBV30 to TRBJ1-5; the D is unclear. Looked up from germline, CDR1 is GTSNPN and CDR2 is SVGIG (reference sequence). The ends were cut back, 3 bases at V and 0 bases at J, with 12 bases in the middle. The CDR3 spans 15 residues. Here the CDR3 reads CAWSRPRDSNQPQHF. In DNA form, the CDR3 reads TGTGCCTGGAGCCGCCCACGGGATAGCAATCAGCCCCAGCATTTT. The whole variable domain, filled in from reference TRBV30 and TRBJ1-5, reads SQTIHQWPATLVQPVGSPLSLECTVEGTSNPNLYWYRQAAGRGLQLLFYSVGIGQISSEVPQNLSASRPQDRQFILSSKKLLLSDSGFYLCAWSRPRDSNQPQHFGDGTRLSIL.

This clone was counted once. The V and J genes are TRBV28 and TRBJ1-5, with 8 nucleotides matching TRBD1. This CDR3 has 12 amino acids. The V and J ends lost 8 bases and 4 bases, in that order; junction bases with no gene match: 1. Germline CDR1 reads MDHEN; CDR2 reads SYDVKM. The chain's CDR3 is CASGQGNQPQHF. The CDR3 DNA sequence: TGTGCCAGCGGACAGGGAAATCAGCCCCAGCATTTT.

This rearrangement joins TRBV4-1 to TRBJ1-1; 9 bases line up with TRBD1. The CDR3 covers 15 residues. In germline, CDR1 is MGHRA, CDR2 YSYEKL. The trim removed 8 bases at V and 4 bases at J, leaving 11 bases unmatched. This CDR3 is CASGPGQGGFTEAFF. The CDR3 nucleotides read TGCGCCAGCGGACCGGGACAGGGCGGGTTCACTGAAGCTTTCTTT.